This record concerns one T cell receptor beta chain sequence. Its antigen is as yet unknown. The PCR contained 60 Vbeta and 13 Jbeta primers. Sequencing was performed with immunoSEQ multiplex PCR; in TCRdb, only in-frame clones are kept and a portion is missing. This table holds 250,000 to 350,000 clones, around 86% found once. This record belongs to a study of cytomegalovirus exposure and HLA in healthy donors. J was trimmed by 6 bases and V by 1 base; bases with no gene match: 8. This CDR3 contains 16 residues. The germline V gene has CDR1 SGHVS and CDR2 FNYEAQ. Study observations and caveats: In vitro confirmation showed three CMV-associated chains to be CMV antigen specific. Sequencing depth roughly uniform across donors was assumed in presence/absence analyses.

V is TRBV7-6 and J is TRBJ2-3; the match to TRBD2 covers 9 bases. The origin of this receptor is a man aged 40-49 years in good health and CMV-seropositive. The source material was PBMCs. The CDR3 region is CASSLVGREGPDTQYF. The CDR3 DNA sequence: TGTGCCAGCAGCTTAGTTGGGCGGGAGGGCCCCGATACGCAGTATTTT. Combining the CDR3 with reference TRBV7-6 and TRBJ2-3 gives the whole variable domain GAGVSQSPRYKVTKRGQDVALRCDPISGHVSLYWYRQALGQGPEFLTYFNYEAQQDKSGLPNDRFSAERPEGSISTLTIQRTEQRDSAMYRCASSLVGREGPDTQYFGPGTRLTVL.